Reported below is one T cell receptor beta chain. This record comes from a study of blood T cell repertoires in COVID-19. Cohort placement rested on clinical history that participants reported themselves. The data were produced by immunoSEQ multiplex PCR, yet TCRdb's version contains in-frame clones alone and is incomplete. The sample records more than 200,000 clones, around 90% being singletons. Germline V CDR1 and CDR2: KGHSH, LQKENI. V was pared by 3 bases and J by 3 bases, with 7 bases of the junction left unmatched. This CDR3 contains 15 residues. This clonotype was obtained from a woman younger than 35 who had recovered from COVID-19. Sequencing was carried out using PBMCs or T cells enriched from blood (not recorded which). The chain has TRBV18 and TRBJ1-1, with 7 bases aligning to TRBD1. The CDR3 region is CASSPRQGVDTEAFF. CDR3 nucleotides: TGTGCCAGCTCACCCAGACAGGGTGTGGACACTGAAGCTTTCTTT.